These 22 T cell receptor beta chains originate from one sample sequenced in a study of control samples from healthy donors and cancer patients (dated by TCRdb to the early 2020s). Library preparation was by the immunoSEQ multiplex PCR assay. Here the immuneACCESS table is served through TCRdb, limited to in-frame sequences with V and J called. Missing clones are a known gap in these copies; in checked studies unresolved V genes cover under half, and the rest lacks a known reason. The sample table records about 89,000 clones; roughly nine tenths of these occur just once. The ten largest account for 21% of the sample. Sequenced material: blood. Receptor source: a man younger than 45 in good health.

This rearrangement joins TRBV30 to TRBJ1-5; 8 positions agree with TRBD1. The CDR3 spans 13 residues. The trim removed 5 bases at V and 4 bases at J, leaving 4 bases unmatched. The germline V gene has CDR1 GTSNPN and CDR2 SVGIG (reference sequence). CDR3 coding DNA: TGTGCCTGGGGACGACAGGGGAATCAGCCCCAGCATTTT. Its protein is CAWGRQGNQPQHF.

This chain links TRBV19 with TRBJ2-2; perhaps TRBD1 as D (5 bases). V was clipped by 7 bases and J by 7 bases, with 13 bases between them. Germline V gene lookup returns CDR1 LNHDA and CDR2 SQIVND (reference sequence). The CDR3 covers 13 residues. This chain's CDR3 is CASNFQGGGELFF. The CDR3, as DNA: TGTGCCAGTAACTTCCAGGGCGGCGGGGAGCTGTTTTTT.

This chain uses TRBV15 with TRBJ2-1; TRBD2 matches 9 bases. Losses at the gene ends were 0 bases for V and 10 bases for J; bases not matched to a gene: 7. This CDR3 comprises 15 residues. Germline V CDR1 and CDR2: LNHNV, YYDKDF (reference sequence). The CDR3 DNA reads TGTGCCACCAGCAGAGACTCGCGGGGGGGCCGGGAGCAGTTCTTC. It codes for CATSRDSRGGREQFF. Based on the CDR3 plus reference TRBV15 and TRBJ2-1, the full variable domain is DAMVIQNPRYQVTQFGKPVTLSCSQTLNHNVMYWYQQKSSQAPKLLFHYYDKDFNNEADTPDNFQSRRPNTSFCFLDIRSPGLGDTAMYLCATSRDSRGGREQFFGPGTRLTVL.

The chain is built from TRBV6-1 and TRBJ2-1; no clear D. Germline-derived CDR1 and CDR2 are MNHNS and SASEGT. Trimming stripped 1 base from V and 2 bases from J, with 9 bases between. There are 15 residues in the CDR3. The CDR3 nucleotides read TGTGCCAGCAGTGAAGGGGCCGGCACCTACAATGAGCAGTTCTTC. Amino acids: CASSEGAGTYNEQFF.

V is TRBV27 and J is TRBJ2-2; TRBD2 aligns across 10 bases. CDR1 and CDR2 from the germline V gene are MNHEY and SMNVEV (reference sequence). The CDR3 extends over 17 amino acids. V lost 3 bases and J lost 7; bases outside the gene matches: 11. The CDR3 DNA is TGTGCCAGCAGTTTCCCCCCCCAGCGGGGGGGCGGCGGGGAGCTGTTTTTT. Amino acid sequence: CASSFPPQRGGGGELFF.

The chain links TRBV3-1 (or the pseudogene TRBV3-2) to TRBJ1-1; TRBD1 matches at 7 bases. The V segment lost 5 bases and the J segment 6 bases; nucleotides outside the gene matches: 9. Germline V gene lookup returns CDR1 LGHDT and CDR2 YNNKEL (reference sequence). The CDR3 covers 14 residues. The CDR3, as DNA: TGTGCCAGCAGCTCCCAAACAGGGGTCCCTGAAGCTTTCTTT. This translates into CASSSQTGVPEAFF.

The sample holds a few counts of this clone. The CDR3 loop reads CASSLLVGGAEAFF. In nucleotides, the CDR3 is TGTGCCAGCAGTTTATTAGTAGGGGGGGCAGAAGCTTTCTTT. The genes are TRBV27 and TRBJ1-1; a possible D gene is TRBD1 (6 bases). The CDR3 consists of 14 residues. The germline V gene has CDR1 MNHEY and CDR2 SMNVEV (reference sequence). Trimming removed 1 base from V and 8 bases from J, with 14 bases in between.

The J gene is TRBJ2-3, the V gene TRBV5-1; 8 positions match TRBD2. CDR3 size: 18 residues. J lost 1 base, V lost 1 base, and 11 bases had no gene match. CDR1 and CDR2 from the germline V gene are SGHRS and YFSETQ. The CDR3 spells CASSLKPPGGGGTDTQYF. CDR3 bases: TGCGCCAGCAGCTTGAAACCCCCCGGGGGGGGCGGCACAGATACGCAGTATTTT.

A single count supports this clone. This sequence joins TRBV2 and TRBJ2-4, with D perhaps TRBD2 (5 bases). CDR3 size: 17 residues. The V and J ends lost 5 bases and 0 bases respectively, with 17 bases between them. Germline CDR1 reads SNHLY; CDR2 reads FYNNEI. In DNA form, the CDR3 reads TGTGCCAGCAGTATCCAAGTAGCGATACTAGCCAAAAACATTCAGTACTTC. This codes for CASSIQVAILAKNIQYF. Together with reference TRBV2 and TRBJ2-4, the CDR3 gives the full variable domain: EPEVTQTPSHQVTQMGQEVILRCVPISNHLYFYWYRQILGQKVEFLVSFYNNEISEKSEIFDDQFSVERPDGSNFTLKIRSTKLEDSAMYFCASSIQVAILAKNIQYFGAGTRLSVL.

This chain joins TRBV21-1 and TRBJ2-7. TRBV21-1 constitutes a pseudogene. This CDR3 is 14 amino acids long. The chain's CDR3 is CASSHRSVGYEQYV. CDR3 in DNA: TGTGCCAGCAGCCACCGTTCGGTAGGCTACGAGCAGTACGTC.

The chain links TRBV4-1 to TRBJ2-5; D might be TRBD1 or TRBD2, each matching 5 bases. This CDR3 comprises 15 residues. Deletions cut 0 bases from V and 5 bases from J, with 13 bases between. Germline V gene lookup returns CDR1 MGHRA and CDR2 YSYEKL. In nucleotides, the CDR3 is TGCGCCAGCAGCCAAGAGGGTCAGGGAGTGGAGACCCAGTACTTC. Translated, it gives CASSQEGQGVETQYF.

The rearrangement uses TRBV11-2 and TRBJ2-1; 15 nucleotides match TRBD2. Per the germline V gene, CDR1 is SGHAT and CDR2 is FQNNGV. This CDR3 spans 17 amino acids. The junction had 8 bases not matched to a gene; V was cut back by 4 bases and J by 7 bases. The CDR3 protein is CASSSRTSGGVGNEQFF. In nucleotides, the CDR3 is TGTGCCAGCAGCTCCCGGACTAGCGGGGGGGTAGGGAATGAGCAGTTCTTC.

The chain carries TRBV18 and TRBJ2-4; 8 bases are shared with TRBD1. V dropped 3 bases and J dropped 0; count of bases not matched to a gene: 4. The CDR3 has 16 residues. The germline V gene has CDR1 KGHSH and CDR2 LQKENI. The CDR3 loop reads CASSPPGGIAKNIQYF. DNA for the CDR3: TGTGCCAGCTCACCCCCAGGGGGCATAGCCAAAAACATTCAGTACTTC. The full variable domain, rest sourced from reference TRBV18 and TRBJ2-4, is NAGVMQNPRHLVRRRGQEARLRCSPMKGHSHVYWYRQLPEEGLKFMVYLQKENIIDESGMPKERFSAEFPKEGPSILRIQQVVRGDSAAYFCASSPPGGIAKNIQYFGAGTRLSVL.

The genes are TRBV5-1 and TRBJ1-2, with a weak D call TRBD1 (6 bases). Germline V lookup: CDR1 SGHRS, CDR2 YFSETQ. V lost 0 bases and J 6 bases, leaving 6 bases between the germline ends. The CDR3 runs 12 residues. CDR3 bases: TGCGCCAGCAGCTTGGACAGGGATGGCTACACCTTC. It encodes CASSLDRDGYTF.

V and J are TRBV14 and TRBJ2-7; D unclear. V lost 1 base and J lost 4, with 8 bases in between. CDR1 and CDR2 from the germline V gene are SGHDN and FVKESK. This CDR3 is built from 13 residues. Written as DNA, the CDR3 is TGTGCCAGCAGCCAAGGGATAGGGTACGAGCAGTACGTC. It specifies CASSQGIGYEQYV.

This sequence joins TRBV30 and TRBJ2-7; 13 nucleotides match TRBD2. This CDR3 has 16 amino acids. Germline V gene data show CDR1 as GTSNPN and CDR2 as SVGIG (reference sequence). V lost 7 bases and J lost 6; bases outside the gene matches: 15. The CDR3 sequence is CAFFPSGTSGAREQYF. CDR3 DNA: TGTGCCTTTTTCCCCTCCGGGACTAGCGGGGCGCGCGAGCAGTACTTC.

The chain recombines TRBV29-1 with TRBJ1-1; no clear D. V was trimmed by 6 bases and J by 8 bases, leaving 10 bases between them. Germline V CDR1 and CDR2: SQVTM, ANQGSEA. The CDR3 contains 10 residues. CDR3 amino acids: CSVGGQEAFF. The CDR3 DNA is TGCAGCGTCGGAGGGCAAGAAGCTTTCTTT.

This chain uses TRBV23-1 with TRBJ1-2, with D perhaps matching TRBD1 (5 bases). TRBV23-1 is an ORF, with its function uncertain. Trimming pared 2 bases from V and 4 bases from J, leaving 8 bases between. The length of the CDR3 is 13 residues. This CDR3 reads CASSQQGPYGYTF. The CDR3 nucleotides read TGCGCCAGCAGTCAACAGGGCCCCTATGGCTACACCTTC.

This sequence joins TRBV2 and TRBJ2-3, with 11 bases that match TRBD2. V shed 7 bases and J 8 bases; nucleotides not matched to a gene: 14. The CDR3 sequence is 16 residues long. The V gene's germline CDR1 is SNHLY and CDR2 FYNNEI. In nucleotides, the CDR3 is TGTGCCAGCAATCCTAAGACTAGCGGGACGCGGGGTACGCAGTATTTT. Protein product: CASNPKTSGTRGTQYF.

This clone was seen a few times. The chain is built from TRBV5-4 and TRBJ2-3; 12 positions match TRBD2. The J segment lost 1 base and the V segment lost 1 base, leaving 4 bases of the junction unmatched. The CDR3 runs to 17 residues. The V gene's germline CDR1 is SGHNT and CDR2 YYREEE (reference sequence). CDR3 bases: TGTGCCAGCAGCTTGCCTAGCGGGGGGGCCGGCACAGATACGCAGTATTTT. Translated: CASSLPSGGAGTDTQYF.

The chain joins TRBV5-1 to TRBJ2-3; D perhaps matches TRBD2 (5 bases). The CDR3 spans 14 residues. Germline V lookup: CDR1 SGHRS, CDR2 YFSETQ. Trimming cost V 3 bases and J 6 bases, with 14 bases left between them. The CDR3 here is CASSSRVREDTQYF. For the CDR3, the DNA is TGCGCCAGCAGCTCCCGTGTGAGGGAGGATACGCAGTATTTT.

The chain combines TRBV27 with TRBJ1-2, with 8 bases that match TRBD1. Germline lookup yields CDR1 MNHEY and CDR2 SMNVEV (reference sequence). V was pared by 5 bases and J by 4 bases, with 3 bases of the junction left unmatched. The CDR3 sequence is 13 residues long. This CDR3 is CASSTGGIYGYTF. In DNA form, the CDR3 reads TGTGCCAGCAGTACAGGGGGTATCTATGGCTACACCTTC.